These 11 T cell receptor beta chains share one sample of origin, sequenced in a study of blood T cell repertoires in COVID-19. Profiling relied on immunoSEQ multiplex PCR, and the TCRdb table lists in-frame clones only, not all of them. Here the sample spans 54,000 or so clones, around 83% being singletons. Sequencing was done on a sample of peripheral blood. These receptors all come from a woman aged 80 or older with acute or convalescent COVID-19.

The rearrangement joins TRBV30 to TRBJ1-5; unclear D gene. The CDR3 consists of 13 residues. Germline V gives CDR1 GTSNPN, CDR2 SVGIG (reference sequence). Trimming removed 0 bases at V and 4 bases at J, with 7 bases between. Here the CDR3 DNA reads TGTGCCTGGAGTGTAGGAGTGAATCAGCCCCAGCATTTT. It translates to CAWSVGVNQPQHF. Variable domain in full (rest from reference TRBV30 and TRBJ1-5): SQTIHQWPATLVQPVGSPLSLECTVEGTSNPNLYWYRQAAGRGLQLLFYSVGIGQISSEVPQNLSASRPQDRQFILSSKKLLLSDSGFYLCAWSVGVNQPQHFGDGTRLSIL.

The CDR3 region has the DNA TGTGCCAGTAGTATAAACAGGGGCACTAACTATGGCTACACCTTC. It encodes CASSINRGTNYGYTF. The chain carries TRBV19 and TRBJ1-2; 7 bases line up with TRBD1. CDR1 is LNHDA and CDR2 is SQIVND in the germline V gene (reference sequence). CDR3 size: 15 residues. Trimming at V came to 2 bases and at J to 0 bases, leaving 3 bases not matched to a gene.

The chain recombines TRBV4-1 with TRBJ2-7; D is perhaps TRBD2 (5 bases). CDR3 size: 16 residues. V gave up 0 bases and J gave up 4 bases, with 16 bases separating them. Per the germline V gene, CDR1 is MGHRA and CDR2 is YSYEKL. The CDR3, as DNA: TGCGCCAGCAGCCAAGAAGCGGCTCACAGCTTATACGAGCAGTACTTC. It encodes CASSQEAAHSLYEQYF.

The chain joins TRBV2 to TRBJ2-1; 8 nucleotides align to TRBD2. J gave up 9 bases and V 3 bases, and 10 bases lay outside the gene matches. Germline CDR1 SNHLY, CDR2 FYNNEI. The CDR3 is 15 amino acids. The CDR3 region is CASSDEVSGVGEQFF. The CDR3 nucleotides are TGTGCCAGCAGTGATGAGGTTAGCGGGGTGGGTGAGCAGTTCTTC.

The V and J genes are TRBV18 and TRBJ2-7; 8 nucleotides agree with TRBD2. Germline loops: CDR1 KGHSH, CDR2 LQKENI. The CDR3 covers 13 residues. V lost 5 bases, J lost 4 bases, and 4 bases stayed unmatched. The CDR3 region has the DNA TGTGCCAGCTCAATGGCGGGAGGTTACGAGCAGTACTTC. Protein: CASSMAGGYEQYF.

The chain links TRBV7-9 to TRBJ2-7, with 16 bases fitting TRBD2. The V gene's germline CDR1 is SEHNR and CDR2 FQNEAQ (reference sequence). CDR3 length equals 18 residues. J was trimmed by 2 bases and V by 5 bases; bases with no gene match: 9. The CDR3 protein is CASSGQGLAGGPPYEQYF. The DNA for the CDR3 is TGTGCCAGCAGCGGCCAGGGACTAGCGGGAGGGCCACCCTACGAGCAGTACTTC.

The chain carries TRBV6-9 and TRBJ1-2; TRBD1 agrees at 11 bases. CDR1 MNHGY and CDR2 SVAAGI come from the germline V gene. J gave up 9 bases and V 6 bases, and 12 bases lay outside the gene matches. The CDR3 length is 15 residues. CDR3 region: CASRHPLDRGLRYTF. CDR3 coding DNA: TGTGCCAGCAGACACCCCCTGGACAGGGGGCTGCGCTACACCTTC.

This clone has a single count. The chain uses TRBV2 and TRBJ1-5; 9 nucleotides match TRBD1. Looked up from germline, CDR1 is SNHLY and CDR2 is FYNNEI. CDR3 size: 16 residues. J was trimmed by 1 base and V by 8 bases; bases with no gene match: 9. The CDR3 region is CASYRDRAASNQPQHF. CDR3 nucleotides: TGTGCCAGCTACCGGGACAGGGCGGCGAGCAATCAGCCCCAGCATTTT.

For the CDR3, the DNA is TGTGCCACCAGCAGAGAGGGACAGGTAGGGGGGCCCCAGCATTTT. Translated: CATSREGQVGGPQHF. This chain connects TRBV15 to TRBJ1-5; 8 nucleotides match TRBD1. CDR3 length: 15 residues. With V trimmed by 0 bases and J by 9 bases, 7 bases remained unmatched. Germline values: CDR1 LNHNV, CDR2 YYDKDF (reference sequence).

The sample holds a few counts of this clone. V is TRBV7-6 and J is TRBJ1-1, with no clear D. Per germline, CDR1 SGHVS and CDR2 FNYEAQ. The V gene lost 7 bases and the J gene lost 5 bases, with 23 bases spanning the gap. CDR3 length: 16 residues. CDR3 region: CASTKFPIVGETEAFF. The CDR3 nucleotides are TGTGCCAGCACCAAATTCCCTATAGTGGGAGAAACTGAAGCTTTCTTT.

CDR3 nucleotides: TGTGCCAGCAGTGACCCAGGCAGGGCTGGCTACACCTTC. Translation: CASSDPGRAGYTF. The V call is TRBV2, the J call TRBJ1-2; D is perhaps TRBD1 (5 bases). The CDR3 covers 13 residues. CDR1 and CDR2 (germline): SNHLY, FYNNEI. Trimming took off 3 bases at V and 7 bases at J, with 12 bases between the two ends.